The subject of this entry is one T cell receptor beta chain. Its target antigen remains unknown. Base qualities are not recorded, but no much larger clone differs from it by a single base. Library construction relied on the immunoSEQ multiplex PCR assay. The authors processed their data as follows. Repertoires were summarized in terms of richness and clonality, and significantly expanded and contracted clones between pre- and post-therapy samples were identified. What TCRdb holds here is the immuneACCESS table cut down to in-frame rearrangements. Part of the clones is not present; checked against another copy, under half of the missing clones reflect an unresolved V gene, and the others are unexplained. V, J and clone size reflect that table, while D and trimming were determined from the DNA. The sample table records 13,000 or so clones; almost 96% of these occur just once. 2.5% to 3% of the sample goes to the ten largest clones.

The sample's time point label, in plain terms: at surgical resection after neoadjuvant nivolumab +/- ipilimumab. The samples were taken from NEOSTAR, a phase 2 randomized trial in operable NSCLC that tested neoadjuvant nivolumab or nivolumab plus ipilimumab, followed by surgery. CDR1 is given as WSHSY and CDR2 as SAAADI, both from the germline V gene. V is reduced by 7 bases and J by 3 bases, leaving a spacing of 13 bases between them. The CDR3 starts with the cysteine, ends with the phenylalanine, and has 14 residues. The sequence is cut down to CDR3 DNA, 42 bases in frame from base 1. These data are taken from a study of neoadjuvant nivolumab and ipilimumab in lung cancer (dated by TCRdb to the early 2020s). About the investigation overall: In the NEOSTAR trial, nivolumab was administered intravenously at 3 mg/kg on days 1, 15 and 29, and the combination arm also received ipilimumab 1 mg/kg on day 1 only. For each study arm, the primary endpoint of the trial was the rate of major pathologic response (MPR) in the intention-to-treat population. In the trial, under 45 patients with operable NSCLC were treated, of whom 23 were randomized to nivolumab monotherapy and 21 to nivolumab plus ipilimumab. TCR repertoires were compared between pretherapy (baseline) peripheral blood and tumors resected at surgery after neoadjuvant immune checkpoint blockade. Seven patients had matched pretherapy and resected tumor pairs analyzed, with four treated with nivolumab and three with nivolumab plus ipilimumab.

General conclusions and limits of the study: Greater TCR richness and clonality were observed in resected tumors than in tumor-adjacent uninvolved lung, and increases were observed in more dual-therapy-treated tumors. A small number of samples was subjected to TCR sequencing. No significant correlation was found between TCR clonality and pathologic tumor regression, and only one major-pathologic-response sample was available for the clonality analysis. From pretherapy to surgery, tumor T-cell richness and clonality went up in three of three dual-therapy tumors, versus only two of four nivolumab-treated tumors. A positive correlation was observed between pretherapy blood TCR richness and richness in tumors resected after neoadjuvant therapy (Spearman R of about 0.8).

The rearranged segments are TRBV10-2 and TRBJ2-1, with no confident D gene call. This clonotype was obtained from an adult with non-small cell lung cancer. The sequenced sample was peripheral blood, obtained after neoadjuvant nivolumab, alone or with ipilimumab, at or shortly before surgery. The CDR3 reads CASTDSPVYNEQFF. The DNA reads as follows: TGCGCCAGCACCGACTCCCCCGTCTACAATGAGCAGTTCTTC.